The clone carrying this T cell receptor (beta chain) occurred a few times. This specimen comes from a study of T-cell reconstitution after alpha-beta-depleted transplantation in children. Unique molecular identifiers were incorporated during preparation of the TCRbeta library. TCRdb re-analysed the PCR reads in MiXCR, keeping a single row per CDR3 protein. This sample has hundreds of thousands of distinct CDR3 sequences, with over 25% found just once. This receptor was taken from a human donor who donated a stem cell graft to a child with aplastic anemia. This sample comprised PBMCs from the stem cell graft donor, obtained from the stem cell graft.

The CDR3 loop is CASSIGQGRTYTEAFF. The CDR3 bases are TGCGCCAGCAGCATCGGACAGGGGAGGACGTACACTGAAGCTTTCTTT. This chain uses TRBV5-1 with TRBJ1-1; 9 positions match TRBD1. The CDR3 spans 16 residues. Trimming at V came to 4 bases and at J to 3 bases, leaving 10 bases not matched to a gene. The germline gives CDR1 SGHRS, CDR2 YFSETQ.